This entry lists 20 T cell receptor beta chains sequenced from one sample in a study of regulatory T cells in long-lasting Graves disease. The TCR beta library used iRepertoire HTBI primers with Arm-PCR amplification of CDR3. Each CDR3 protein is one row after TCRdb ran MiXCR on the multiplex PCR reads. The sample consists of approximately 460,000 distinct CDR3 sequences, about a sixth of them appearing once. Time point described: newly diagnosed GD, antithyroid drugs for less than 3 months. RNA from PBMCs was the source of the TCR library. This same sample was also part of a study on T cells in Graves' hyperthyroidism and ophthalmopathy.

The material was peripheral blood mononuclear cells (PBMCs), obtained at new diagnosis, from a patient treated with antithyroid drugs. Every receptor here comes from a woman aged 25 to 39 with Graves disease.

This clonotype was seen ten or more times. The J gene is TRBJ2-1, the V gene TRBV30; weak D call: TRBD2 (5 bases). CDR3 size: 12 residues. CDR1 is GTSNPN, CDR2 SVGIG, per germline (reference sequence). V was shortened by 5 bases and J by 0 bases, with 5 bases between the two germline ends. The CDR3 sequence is CAWAGSYNEQFF. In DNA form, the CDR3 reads TGTGCCTGGGCGGGCTCCTACAATGAGCAGTTCTTC.

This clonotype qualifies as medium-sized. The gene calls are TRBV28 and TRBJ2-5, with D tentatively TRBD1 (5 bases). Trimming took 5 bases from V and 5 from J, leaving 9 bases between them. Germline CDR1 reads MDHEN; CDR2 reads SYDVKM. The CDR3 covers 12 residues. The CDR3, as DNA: TGTGCCAGCAGTCCAGGGCGGGAGACCCAGTACTTC. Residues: CASSPGRETQYF.

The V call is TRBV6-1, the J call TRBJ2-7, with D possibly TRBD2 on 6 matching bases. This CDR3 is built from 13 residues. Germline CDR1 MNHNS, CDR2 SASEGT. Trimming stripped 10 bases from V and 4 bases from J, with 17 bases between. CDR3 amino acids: CATGTPETYEQYF. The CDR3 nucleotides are TGTGCCACAGGGACTCCCGAGACGTACGAGCAGTACTTC.

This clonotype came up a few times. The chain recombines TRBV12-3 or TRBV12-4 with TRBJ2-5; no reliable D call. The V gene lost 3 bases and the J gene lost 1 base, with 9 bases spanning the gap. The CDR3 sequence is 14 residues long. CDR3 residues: CASSLSRSQETQYF. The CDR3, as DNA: TGTGCCAGCAGTTTGAGTAGGTCCCAAGAGACCCAGTACTTC.

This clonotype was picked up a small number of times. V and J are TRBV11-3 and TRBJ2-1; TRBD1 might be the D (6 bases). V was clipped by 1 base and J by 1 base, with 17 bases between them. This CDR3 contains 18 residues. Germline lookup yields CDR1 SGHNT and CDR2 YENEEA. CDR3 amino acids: CASSLGSYRDESYNEQFF. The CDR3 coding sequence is TGTGCCAGCAGCTTAGGCTCATACAGGGATGAATCCTACAATGAGCAGTTCTTC. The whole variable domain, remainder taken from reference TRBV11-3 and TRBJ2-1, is EAGVVQSPRYKIIEKKQPVAFWCNPISGHNTLYWYLQNLGQGPELLIRYENEEAVDDSQLPKDRFSAERLKGVDSTLKIQPAELGDSAVYLCASSLGSYRDESYNEQFFGPGTRLTVL.

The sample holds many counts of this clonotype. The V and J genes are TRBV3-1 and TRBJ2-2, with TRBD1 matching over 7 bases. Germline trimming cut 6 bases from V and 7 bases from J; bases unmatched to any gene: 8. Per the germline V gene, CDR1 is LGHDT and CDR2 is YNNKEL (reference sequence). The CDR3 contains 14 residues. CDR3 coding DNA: TGTGCCAGCAGTTTCGGACAGGTTGACGGGGAGCTGTTTTTT. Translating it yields CASSFGQVDGELFF.

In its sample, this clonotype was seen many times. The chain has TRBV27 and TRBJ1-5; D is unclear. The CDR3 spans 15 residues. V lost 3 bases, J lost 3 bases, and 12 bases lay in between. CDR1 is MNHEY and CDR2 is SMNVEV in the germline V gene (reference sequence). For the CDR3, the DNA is TGTGCCAGCAGTTTGATCCCGGTCGACAATCAGCCCCAGCATTTT. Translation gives CASSLIPVDNQPQHF.

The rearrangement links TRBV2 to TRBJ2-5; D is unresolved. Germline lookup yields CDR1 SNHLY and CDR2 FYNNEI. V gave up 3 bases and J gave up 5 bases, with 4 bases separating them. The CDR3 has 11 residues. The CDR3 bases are TGTGCCAGCAGTGAGGAGGAGACCCAGTACTTC. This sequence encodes CASSEEETQYF.

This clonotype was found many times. CDR3 residues: CASSLAGQDHYEQYF. CDR3 bases: TGTGCCAGCAGCTTAGCGGGACAGGACCACTACGAGCAGTACTTC. The chain employs TRBV7-2 and TRBJ2-7; 8 nucleotides line up with TRBD1. Germline CDR1 SGHTA, CDR2 FQGNSA. Unmatched junction bases numbered 4, after V lost 0 bases and J lost 3 bases. This CDR3 region has 15 residues.

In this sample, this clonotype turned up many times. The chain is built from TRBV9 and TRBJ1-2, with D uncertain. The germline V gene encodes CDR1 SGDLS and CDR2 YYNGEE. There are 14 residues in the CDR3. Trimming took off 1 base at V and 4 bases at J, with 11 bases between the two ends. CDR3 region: CASSVRPGTYGYTF. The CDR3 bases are TGTGCCAGCAGCGTACGGCCAGGAACCTATGGCTACACCTTC.

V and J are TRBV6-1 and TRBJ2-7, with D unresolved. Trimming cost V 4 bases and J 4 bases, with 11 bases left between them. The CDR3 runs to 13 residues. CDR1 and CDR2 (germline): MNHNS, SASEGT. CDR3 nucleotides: TGTGCCAGCAGTGCGGCGGTGACTTACGAGCAGTACTTC. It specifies CASSAAVTYEQYF.

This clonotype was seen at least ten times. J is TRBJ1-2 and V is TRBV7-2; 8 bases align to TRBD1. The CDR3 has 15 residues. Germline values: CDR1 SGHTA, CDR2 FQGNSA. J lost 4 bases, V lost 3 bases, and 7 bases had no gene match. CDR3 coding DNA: TGTGCCAGCAGCTTGTCTCCAGGGGGCGTCTATGGCTACACCTTC. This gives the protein CASSLSPGGVYGYTF.

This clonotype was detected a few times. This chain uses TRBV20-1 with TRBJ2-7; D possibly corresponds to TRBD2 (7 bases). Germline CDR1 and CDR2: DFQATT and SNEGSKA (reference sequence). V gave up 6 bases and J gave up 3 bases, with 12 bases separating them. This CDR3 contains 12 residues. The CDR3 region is CSAPRGRYEQYF. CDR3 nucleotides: TGCAGTGCCCCGCGGGGGCGCTACGAGCAGTACTTC.

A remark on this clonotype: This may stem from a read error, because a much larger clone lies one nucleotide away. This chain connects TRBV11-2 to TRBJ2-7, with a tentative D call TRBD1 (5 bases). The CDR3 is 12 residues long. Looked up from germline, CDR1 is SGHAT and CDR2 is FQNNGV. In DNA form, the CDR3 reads TGTGCCAGCGGCTTCGTCCCCCAGGGGCAGTACTTC. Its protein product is CASGFVPQGQYF. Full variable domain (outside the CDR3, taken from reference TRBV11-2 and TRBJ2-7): EAGVAQSPRYKIIEKRQSVAFWCNPISGHATLYWYQQILGQGPKLLIQFQNNGVVDDSQLPKDRFSAERLKGVDSTLKIQPAKLEDSAVYLCASGFVPQGQYFGPGTRLTVT.

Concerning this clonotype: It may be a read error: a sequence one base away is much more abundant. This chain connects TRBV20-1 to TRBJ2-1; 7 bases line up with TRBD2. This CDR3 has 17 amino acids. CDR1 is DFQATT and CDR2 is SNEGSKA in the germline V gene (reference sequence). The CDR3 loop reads CSASPPTGRASYNDQFF. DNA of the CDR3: TGCAGTGCTAGCCCCCCTACTGGGAGGGCGTCCTACAATGATCAGTTCTTC.

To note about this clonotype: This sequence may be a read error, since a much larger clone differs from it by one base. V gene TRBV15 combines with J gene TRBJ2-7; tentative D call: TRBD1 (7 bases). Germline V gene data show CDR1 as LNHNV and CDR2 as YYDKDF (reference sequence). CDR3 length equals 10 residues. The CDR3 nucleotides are TGTGCCGCCAGCGGAGGGGGCTGGTACTTC. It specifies CAASGGGWYF.

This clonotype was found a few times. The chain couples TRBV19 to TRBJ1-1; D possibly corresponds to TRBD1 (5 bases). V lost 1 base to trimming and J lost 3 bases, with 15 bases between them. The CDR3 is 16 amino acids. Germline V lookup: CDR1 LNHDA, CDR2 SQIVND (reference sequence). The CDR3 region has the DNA TGTGCCAGTAGTATAGCCTCAATAGGAGGGGACACTGAAGCTTTCTTT. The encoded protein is CASSIASIGGDTEAFF.

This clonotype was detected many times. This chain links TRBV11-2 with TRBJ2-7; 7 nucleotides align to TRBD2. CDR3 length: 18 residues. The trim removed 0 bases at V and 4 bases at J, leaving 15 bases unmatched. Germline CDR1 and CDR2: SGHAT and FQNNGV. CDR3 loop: CASSLDVSGGPFLYEQYF. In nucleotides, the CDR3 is TGTGCCAGCAGCTTAGATGTGTCGGGAGGCCCTTTCCTATACGAGCAGTACTTC. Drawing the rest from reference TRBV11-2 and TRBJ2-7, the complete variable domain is EAGVAQSPRYKIIEKRQSVAFWCNPISGHATLYWYQQILGQGPKLLIQFQNNGVVDDSQLPKDRFSAERLKGVDSTLKIQPAKLEDSAVYLCASSLDVSGGPFLYEQYFGPGTRLTVT.

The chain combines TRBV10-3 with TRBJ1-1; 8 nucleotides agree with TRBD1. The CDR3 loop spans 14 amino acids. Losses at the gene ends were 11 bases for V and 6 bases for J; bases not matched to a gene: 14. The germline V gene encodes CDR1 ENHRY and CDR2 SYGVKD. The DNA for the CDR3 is TGTGCCTTCAACCAGGACAGGGAGGACCCTGAAGCTTTCTTT. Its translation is CAFNQDREDPEAFF.

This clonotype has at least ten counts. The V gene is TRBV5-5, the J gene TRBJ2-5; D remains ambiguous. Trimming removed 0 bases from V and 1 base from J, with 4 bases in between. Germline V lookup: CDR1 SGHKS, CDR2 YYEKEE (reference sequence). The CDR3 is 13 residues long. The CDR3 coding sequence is TGTGCCAGCAGCTTGGTCAGCCAAGAGACCCAGTACTTC. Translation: CASSLVSQETQYF.